A single sample gave rise to the 23 T cell receptor beta chains below, sequenced in a study of OX40 agonist ivuxolimab in advanced cancers. The method was immunoSEQ multiplex PCR; TCRdb's version includes in-frame clones alone and lacks a portion of them. Of 55,000 to 70,000 clones in the sample, 92% are singletons; the top ten hold approximately 8%. The sample here was CD4+ or CD8+ T cells sorted from blood, taken in a trial of the OX40 agonist ivuxolimab. The receptors were gathered from an adult with an advanced solid tumor such as melanoma, head and neck, liver or kidney cancer.

The chain has TRBV10-3 and TRBJ2-7; D is uncertain. The CDR3 is 15 amino acids. V was trimmed by 0 bases and J by 3 bases, leaving 12 bases between them. CDR1 and CDR2 (germline): ENHRY, SYGVKD. CDR3 nucleotides: TGTGCCATCAGTGAGTCGATCAGTGTGGGCTACGAGCAGTACTTC. It translates to CAISESISVGYEQYF.

Only one count was recorded for this clone. The chain carries TRBV5-1 and TRBJ1-1, with 8 nucleotides matching TRBD1. The trim removed 7 bases at V and 0 bases at J, leaving 2 bases unmatched. The length of the CDR3 is 13 residues. From germline, CDR1 is SGHRS and CDR2 YFSETQ. CDR3 protein: CASRDRMNTEAFF. As DNA, the CDR3 is TGCGCCAGCCGGGACAGGATGAACACTGAAGCTTTCTTT. The full variable domain, completed using reference TRBV5-1 and TRBJ1-1, is KAGVTQTPRYLIKTRGQQVTLSCSPISGHRSVSWYQQTPGQGLQFLFEYFSETQRNKGNFPGRFSGRQFSNSRSEMNVSTLELGDSALYLCASRDRMNTEAFFGQGTRLTVV.

This rearrangement joins TRBV9 to TRBJ2-1, with 10 nucleotides matching TRBD1. The V and J ends lost 4 bases and 0 bases, in that order; junction bases with no gene match: 7. This CDR3 has 17 residues. Per the germline V gene, CDR1 is SGDLS and CDR2 is YYNGEE. The CDR3 sequence is CASSQWGQGISYNEQFF. The DNA of the CDR3 is TGTGCCAGCAGCCAGTGGGGACAGGGGATCTCCTACAATGAGCAGTTCTTC.

The genes are TRBV27 and TRBJ1-5, with 7 positions matching TRBD1. CDR1 is MNHEY and CDR2 is SMNVEV in the germline V gene (reference sequence). The trim removed 6 bases at V and 6 bases at J, leaving 2 bases unmatched. The CDR3 extends over 12 amino acids. For the CDR3, the DNA is TGTGCCAGCAGGTCAGGGGGTCAGCCCCAGCATTTT. It encodes CASRSGGQPQHF.

Comment on this clone: At one end, the junction sequence differs from germline, possibly due to a read error. V usage is TRBV7-7 and J usage is TRBJ2-7; D unclear. The CDR3 length is 13 residues. Germline-derived CDR1 and CDR2 are SSHAT and FNYEAQ (reference sequence). The CDR3 region has the DNA TGTGCTAGCAGCTTAAATCCCTCCTACGAGCAGTACTTC. Translation gives CASSLNPSYEQYF.

The CDR3, as DNA: TGTGCCAGCAGCTTAGATCAGCGGCAAGTGCTCTACGAGCAGTACTTC. Amino acid sequence: CASSLDQRQVLYEQYF. This sequence joins TRBV7-2 and TRBJ2-7, with a possible D match to TRBD2 (5 bases). V was shortened by 1 base and J by 3 bases, with 16 bases between the two germline ends. The germline CDR1 and CDR2 sequences are SGHTA and FQGNSA. The CDR3 consists of 16 residues.

On this clone itself: The sample holds other DNA sequences that translate to the same CDR3. The chain uses TRBV5-1 and TRBJ2-5; 10 bases fit TRBD2. The CDR3 totals 16 residues. Per germline, CDR1 SGHRS and CDR2 YFSETQ. V lost 2 bases and J lost 0; bases outside the gene matches: 4. CDR3 DNA sequence: TGCGCCAGCAGCTTCTCTAGCGGGGGTTACCAAGAGACCCAGTACTTC. It yields the protein CASSFSSGGYQETQYF.

The sample holds a few counts of this clone. The V gene is TRBV6-5, the J gene TRBJ1-1, with TRBD1 matching over 7 bases. The CDR3 spans 13 residues. Trimming cost V 6 bases and J 0 bases; bases outside gene matches: 1. Germline V gene lookup returns CDR1 MNHEY and CDR2 SVGAGI. DNA of the CDR3: TGTGCCAGCAGACAGGGGATGAACACTGAAGCTTTCTTT. This encodes CASRQGMNTEAFF.

CDR3 DNA: TGCGCCAGCACTTCAGGGGACTCCTACAATGAGCAGTTCTTC. Translated: CASTSGDSYNEQFF. The chain recombines TRBV10-1 with TRBJ2-1, with TRBD1 as a possible D gene (6 bases). The germline V gene encodes CDR1 WNHNN and CDR2 SYGVQD (reference sequence). The CDR3 runs 14 residues. V lost 7 bases to trimming and J lost 0 bases, with 10 bases between them.

This clone was picked up one time. The chain recombines TRBV5-8 with TRBJ2-7; D is uncertain. This CDR3 is built from 13 residues. CDR1 is SGHTS and CDR2 is YDEGEE in the germline V gene. The V end lost 2 bases, the J end lost 3 bases, and 9 bases lay between the germline ends. This chain's CDR3 is CASSFGPIYEQYF. The DNA for the CDR3 is TGTGCCAGCAGCTTTGGACCGATCTACGAGCAGTACTTC.

This chain joins TRBV5-1 and TRBJ1-5; D uncertain. The CDR3 runs 15 residues. The germline gives CDR1 SGHRS, CDR2 YFSETQ. V gave up 4 bases and J gave up 0 bases, with 11 bases separating them. CDR3 amino acids: CASSEGSYSNQPQHF. CDR3 DNA sequence: TGCGCCAGCAGCGAAGGGTCGTATAGCAATCAGCCCCAGCATTTT.

The chain combines TRBV6-5 with TRBJ1-5; a possible D gene is TRBD1 (5 bases). Trimming pared 6 bases from V and 8 bases from J, leaving 17 bases between. The CDR3 is made up of 14 amino acids. Per germline, CDR1 MNHEY and CDR2 SVGAGI. The CDR3 here is CASSPVGGGEPQHF. As DNA, the CDR3 is TGTGCCAGCAGCCCCGTGGGGGGAGGGGAGCCCCAGCATTTT.

The CDR3 nucleotides read TGTGCCAGCAGCGAGCGGGGGGGAACAGATACGCAGTATTTT. Translating gives CASSERGGTDTQYF. V and J are TRBV7-6 and TRBJ2-3, with 10 positions matching TRBD2. The CDR3 spans 14 residues. The ends lost 5 bases at V and 3 bases at J; junction bases unmatched: 2. The germline CDR1 and CDR2 sequences are SGHVS and FNYEAQ.

V is TRBV4-1 and J is TRBJ1-6, with unresolved D. Trimming shortened V by 2 bases and J by 4 bases, and 6 bases separated the two germline ends. Germline CDR1 MGHRA, CDR2 YSYEKL. The CDR3 contains 14 residues. The CDR3: CASSQITYNSPLHF. DNA of the CDR3: TGCGCCAGCAGCCAAATCACATATAATTCACCCCTCCACTTT.

This rearrangement joins TRBV29-1 to TRBJ2-7; TRBD1 matches at 10 bases. After removal of 5 bases from V and 0 bases from J, the junction contained 1 base not matched to a gene. The CDR3 loop spans 13 amino acids. The germline V gene has CDR1 SQVTM and CDR2 ANQGSEA. CDR3 amino acids: CSVWTGGSYEQYF. CDR3 DNA sequence: TGCAGCGTTTGGACAGGGGGCTCCTACGAGCAGTACTTC.

This chain uses TRBV13 with TRBJ1-2; 12 positions match TRBD1. Germline-derived CDR1 and CDR2 are PRHDT and FYEKMQ (reference sequence). V trimming: 0 bases; J trimming: 2 bases; junction bases outside the gene matches: 7. This CDR3 is built from 18 residues. CDR3 protein: CASSLGQGTGGANYGYTF. For the CDR3, the DNA is TGTGCCAGCAGCTTAGGCCAGGGGACAGGGGGCGCGAACTATGGCTACACCTTC.

J is TRBJ2-7 and V is TRBV7-9; D might be TRBD2 (5 bases). This CDR3 has 15 amino acids. CDR1 is SEHNR and CDR2 is FQNEAQ in the germline V gene (reference sequence). Trimming removed 0 bases from V and 9 bases from J, with 18 bases in between. The CDR3 here is CASSLAGSPYEWQYF. The CDR3 nucleotides read TGTGCCAGCAGCTTAGCAGGGAGTCCCTACGAGTGGCAGTACTTC.

The chain recombines TRBV11-1 with TRBJ2-7, with a possible D match to TRBD2 (5 bases). The V end was cut by 7 bases, the J end by 7 bases, with 14 bases between. The CDR3 extends over 12 amino acids. Germline values: CDR1 SGHAT, CDR2 FQDESV (reference sequence). The CDR3 sequence is CASNRRTGEQYF. CDR3 coding DNA: TGTGCCAGCAACAGACGGACGGGGGAGCAGTACTTC.

CDR3 nucleotides: TGTGCCAGCAGCGTGGGTTTGGGAACCCAAGAGACCCAGTACTTC. Amino acids: CASSVGLGTQETQYF. The chain recombines TRBV9 with TRBJ2-5; unclear D gene. CDR1 and CDR2 from the germline V gene are SGDLS and YYNGEE. Trimming took 2 bases from V and 1 from J, leaving 12 bases between them. The CDR3 length is 15 residues. The whole variable domain, filled in from reference TRBV9 and TRBJ2-5, reads DSGVTQTPKHLITATGQRVTLRCSPRSGDLSVYWYQQSLDQGLQFLIQYYNGEERAKGNILERFSAQQFPDLHSELNLSSLELGDSALYFCASSVGLGTQETQYFGPGTRLLVL.

The rearrangement joins TRBV4-1 to TRBJ2-7; 11 positions match TRBD1. The ends lost 1 base at V and 7 bases at J; junction bases unmatched: 9. The CDR3 has 16 residues. Germline V CDR1 and CDR2: MGHRA, YSYEKL. The CDR3 DNA is TGCGCCAGCAGCCAAGCCGGACAGGGGGCAGGAAAGGAGCAGTACTTC. This encodes CASSQAGQGAGKEQYF.

The chain joins TRBV10-1 to TRBJ2-3; D is perhaps TRBD1 or TRBD2 (6 bases each). This CDR3 spans 15 amino acids. Germline lookup yields CDR1 WNHNN and CDR2 SYGVQD (reference sequence). V dropped 2 bases and J dropped 3 bases, with 12 bases sitting between them. For the CDR3, the DNA is TGCGCCAGCAGTGAGAGGGGGGAAAGGACAGATACGCAGTATTTT. Translated, it gives CASSERGERTDTQYF.

Only one count was recorded for this clone. This chain connects TRBV10-3 to TRBJ2-7; D assignment may be TRBD1 or TRBD2 (5 bases each). CDR1 is ENHRY, CDR2 SYGVKD, per germline. CDR3 length equals 13 residues. V gave up 4 bases and J gave up 3 bases, with 10 bases separating them. The CDR3 DNA sequence: TGTGCCATCAGTGGGGACCAAGACTACGAGCAGTACTTC. It yields the protein CAISGDQDYEQYF.

V gene TRBV19 combines with J gene TRBJ1-2; 8 bases match TRBD1. The CDR3 sequence is 14 residues long. Germline lookup yields CDR1 LNHDA and CDR2 SQIVND (reference sequence). Germline trimming cut 5 bases from V and 5 bases from J; bases unmatched to any gene: 7. In nucleotides, the CDR3 is TGTGCCAGTAGTTCCCAGGGGGCAGGATATGGCTACACCTTC. Encoded protein: CASSSQGAGYGYTF.